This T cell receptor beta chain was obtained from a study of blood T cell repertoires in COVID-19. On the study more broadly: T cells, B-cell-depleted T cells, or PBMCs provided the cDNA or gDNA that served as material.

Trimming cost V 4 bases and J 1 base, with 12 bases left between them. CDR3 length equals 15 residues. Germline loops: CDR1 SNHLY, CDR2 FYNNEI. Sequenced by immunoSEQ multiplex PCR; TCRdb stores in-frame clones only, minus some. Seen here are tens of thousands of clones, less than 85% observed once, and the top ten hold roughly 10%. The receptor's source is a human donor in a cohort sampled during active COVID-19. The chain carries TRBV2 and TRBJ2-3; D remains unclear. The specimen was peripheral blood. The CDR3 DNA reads TGTGCCAGCAGTGGAGGCCCGGTGGGCACAGATACGCAGTATTTT. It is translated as CASSGGPVGTDTQYF.